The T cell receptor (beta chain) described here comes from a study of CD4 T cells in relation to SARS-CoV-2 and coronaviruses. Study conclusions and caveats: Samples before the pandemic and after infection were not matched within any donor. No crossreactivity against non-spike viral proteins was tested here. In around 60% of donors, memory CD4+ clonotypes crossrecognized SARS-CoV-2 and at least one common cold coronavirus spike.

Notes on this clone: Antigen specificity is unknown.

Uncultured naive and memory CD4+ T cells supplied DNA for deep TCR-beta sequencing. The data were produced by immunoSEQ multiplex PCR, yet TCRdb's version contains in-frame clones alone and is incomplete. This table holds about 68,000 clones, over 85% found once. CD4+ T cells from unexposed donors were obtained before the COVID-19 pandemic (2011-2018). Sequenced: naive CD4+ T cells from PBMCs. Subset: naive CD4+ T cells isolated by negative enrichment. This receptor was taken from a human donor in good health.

This chain's CDR3 is CASSSQAVDQPQHF. The CDR3 DNA sequence: TGTGCCAGCAGTTCACAGGCTGTCGATCAGCCCCAGCATTTT. J is TRBJ1-5 and V is TRBV27; a possible D gene is TRBD1 (5 bases). Germline V CDR1 and CDR2: MNHEY, SMNVEV (reference sequence). Trimming took off 4 bases at V and 5 bases at J, with 12 bases between the two ends. The CDR3 has 14 residues.